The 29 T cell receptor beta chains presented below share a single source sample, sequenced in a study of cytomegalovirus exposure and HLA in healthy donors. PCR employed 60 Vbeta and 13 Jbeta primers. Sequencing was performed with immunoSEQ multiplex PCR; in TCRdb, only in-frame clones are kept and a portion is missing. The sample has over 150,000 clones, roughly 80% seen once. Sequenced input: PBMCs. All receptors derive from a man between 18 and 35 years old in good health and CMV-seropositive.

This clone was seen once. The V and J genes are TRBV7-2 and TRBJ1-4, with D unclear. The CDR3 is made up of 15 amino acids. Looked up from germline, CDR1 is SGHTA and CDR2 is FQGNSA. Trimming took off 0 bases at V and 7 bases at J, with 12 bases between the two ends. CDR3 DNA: TGTGCCAGCAGCTTAGCCCCGGGGATAGGTGAAAAACTGTTTTTT. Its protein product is CASSLAPGIGEKLFF.

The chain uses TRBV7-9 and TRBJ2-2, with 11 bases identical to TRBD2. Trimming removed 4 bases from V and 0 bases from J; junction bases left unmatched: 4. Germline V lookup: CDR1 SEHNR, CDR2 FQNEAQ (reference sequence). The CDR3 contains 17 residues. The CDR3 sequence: CASSSVAGGPNTGELFF. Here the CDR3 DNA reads TGTGCCAGCAGCTCAGTAGCGGGAGGGCCGAACACCGGGGAGCTGTTTTTT.

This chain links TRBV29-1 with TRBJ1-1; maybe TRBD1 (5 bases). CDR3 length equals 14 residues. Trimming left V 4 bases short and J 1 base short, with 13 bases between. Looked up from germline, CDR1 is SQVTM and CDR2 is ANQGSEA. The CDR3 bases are TGCAGCGTTGGCCAGCTACAGGCGAACACTGAAGCTTTCTTT. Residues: CSVGQLQANTEAFF.

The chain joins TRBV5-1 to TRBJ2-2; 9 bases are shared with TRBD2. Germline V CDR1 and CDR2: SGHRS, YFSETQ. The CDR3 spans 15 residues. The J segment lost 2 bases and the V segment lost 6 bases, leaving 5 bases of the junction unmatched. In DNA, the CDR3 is TGCGCCAGCACTAGCGGGGTCCAAAACACCGGGGAGCTGTTTTTT. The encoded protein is CASTSGVQNTGELFF.

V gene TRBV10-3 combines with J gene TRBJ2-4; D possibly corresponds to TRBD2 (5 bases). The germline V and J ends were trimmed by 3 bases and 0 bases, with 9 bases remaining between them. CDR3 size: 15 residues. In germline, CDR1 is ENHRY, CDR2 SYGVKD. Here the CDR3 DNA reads TGTGCCATCAGTGACGGGGAAATAGCCAAAAACATTCAGTACTTC. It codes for CAISDGEIAKNIQYF.

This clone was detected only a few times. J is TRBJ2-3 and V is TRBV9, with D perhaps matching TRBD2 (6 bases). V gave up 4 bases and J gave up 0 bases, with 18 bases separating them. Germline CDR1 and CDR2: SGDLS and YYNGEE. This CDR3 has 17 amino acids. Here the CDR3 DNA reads TGTGCCAGCAGCCCACTGGGGCTAGCGTCAAGCACAGATACGCAGTATTTT. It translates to CASSPLGLASSTDTQYF.

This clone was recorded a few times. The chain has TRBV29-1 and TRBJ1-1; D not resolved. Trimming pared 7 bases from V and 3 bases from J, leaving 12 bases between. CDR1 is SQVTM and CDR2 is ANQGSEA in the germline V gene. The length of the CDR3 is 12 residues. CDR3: CSALRADTEAFF. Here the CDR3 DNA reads TGCAGCGCCCTTCGCGCCGACACTGAAGCTTTCTTT.

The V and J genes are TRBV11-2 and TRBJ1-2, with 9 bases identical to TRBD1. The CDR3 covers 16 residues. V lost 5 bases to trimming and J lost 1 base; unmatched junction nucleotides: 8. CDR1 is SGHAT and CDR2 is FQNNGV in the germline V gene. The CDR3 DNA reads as TGTGCCAGCAGCCGTAGCGGGACAGGGCTTAACTATGGCTACACCTTC. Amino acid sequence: CASSRSGTGLNYGYTF.

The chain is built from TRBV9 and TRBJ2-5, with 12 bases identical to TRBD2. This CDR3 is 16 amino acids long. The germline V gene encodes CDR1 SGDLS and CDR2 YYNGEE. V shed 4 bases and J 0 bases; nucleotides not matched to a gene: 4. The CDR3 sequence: CASSPLAGGYQETQYF. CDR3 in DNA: TGTGCCAGCAGCCCTCTAGCGGGAGGGTACCAAGAGACCCAGTACTTC.

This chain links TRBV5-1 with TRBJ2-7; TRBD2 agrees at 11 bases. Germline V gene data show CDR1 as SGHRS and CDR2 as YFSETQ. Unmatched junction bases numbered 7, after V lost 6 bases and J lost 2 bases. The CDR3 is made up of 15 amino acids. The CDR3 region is CASTPLAGDTYEQYF. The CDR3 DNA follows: TGCGCCAGCACCCCACTAGCGGGGGACACCTACGAGCAGTACTTC. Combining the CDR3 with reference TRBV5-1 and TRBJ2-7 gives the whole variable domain KAGVTQTPRYLIKTRGQQVTLSCSPISGHRSVSWYQQTPGQGLQFLFEYFSETQRNKGNFPGRFSGRQFSNSRSEMNVSTLELGDSALYLCASTPLAGDTYEQYFGPGTRLTVT.

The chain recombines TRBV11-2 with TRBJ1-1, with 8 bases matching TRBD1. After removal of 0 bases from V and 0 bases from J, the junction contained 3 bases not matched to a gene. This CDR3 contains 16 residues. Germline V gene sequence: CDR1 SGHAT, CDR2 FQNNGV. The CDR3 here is CASSLDRQGLNTEAFF. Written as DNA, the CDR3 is TGTGCCAGCAGCTTAGATCGACAGGGGTTGAACACTGAAGCTTTCTTT. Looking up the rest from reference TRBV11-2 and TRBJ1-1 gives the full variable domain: EAGVAQSPRYKIIEKRQSVAFWCNPISGHATLYWYQQILGQGPKLLIQFQNNGVVDDSQLPKDRFSAERLKGVDSTLKIQPAKLEDSAVYLCASSLDRQGLNTEAFFGQGTRLTVV.

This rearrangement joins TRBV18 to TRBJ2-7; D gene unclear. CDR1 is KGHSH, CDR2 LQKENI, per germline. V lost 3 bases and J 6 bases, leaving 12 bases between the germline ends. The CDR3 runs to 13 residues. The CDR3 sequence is CASSPEQSGEQYF. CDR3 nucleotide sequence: TGTGCCAGCTCACCCGAACAGTCAGGCGAGCAGTACTTC.

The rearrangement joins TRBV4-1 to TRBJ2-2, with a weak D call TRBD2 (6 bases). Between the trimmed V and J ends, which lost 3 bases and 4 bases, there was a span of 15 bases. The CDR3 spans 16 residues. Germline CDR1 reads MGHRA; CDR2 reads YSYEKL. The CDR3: CASSQLGTHSTGELFF. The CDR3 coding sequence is TGCGCCAGCAGCCAGCTCGGGACTCACTCCACCGGGGAGCTGTTTTTT.

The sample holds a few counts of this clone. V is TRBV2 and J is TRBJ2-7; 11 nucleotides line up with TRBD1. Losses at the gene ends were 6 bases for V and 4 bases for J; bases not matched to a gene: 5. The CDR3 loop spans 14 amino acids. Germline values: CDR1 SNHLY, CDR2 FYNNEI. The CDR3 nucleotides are TGTGCCAGCAGGCAGGACAGGGGGCCTTACGAGCAGTACTTC. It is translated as CASRQDRGPYEQYF.

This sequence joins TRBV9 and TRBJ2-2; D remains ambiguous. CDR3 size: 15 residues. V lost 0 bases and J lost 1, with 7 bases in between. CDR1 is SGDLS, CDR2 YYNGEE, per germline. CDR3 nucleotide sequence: TGTGCCAGCAGCGTAGGAGTTATGAACACCGGGGAGCTGTTTTTT. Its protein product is CASSVGVMNTGELFF.

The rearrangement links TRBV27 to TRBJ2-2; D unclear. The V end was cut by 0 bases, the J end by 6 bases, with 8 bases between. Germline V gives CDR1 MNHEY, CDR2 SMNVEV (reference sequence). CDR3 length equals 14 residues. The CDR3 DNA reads TGTGCCAGCAGTTTATCGTCAAGCGCCGGGGAGCTGTTTTTT. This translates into CASSLSSSAGELFF.

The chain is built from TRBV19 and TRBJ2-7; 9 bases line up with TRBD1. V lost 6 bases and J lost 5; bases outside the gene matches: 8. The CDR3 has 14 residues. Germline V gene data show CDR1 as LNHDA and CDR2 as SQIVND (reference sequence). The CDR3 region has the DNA TGTGCCAGTAGCTGGGGACAGGGTGGGAACGAGCAGTACTTC. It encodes CASSWGQGGNEQYF.

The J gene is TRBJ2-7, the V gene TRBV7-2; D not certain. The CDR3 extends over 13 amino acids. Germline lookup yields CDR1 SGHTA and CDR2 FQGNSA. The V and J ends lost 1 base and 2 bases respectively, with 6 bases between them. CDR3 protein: CASSLGDTYEQYF. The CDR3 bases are TGTGCCAGCAGCTTAGGAGACACCTACGAGCAGTACTTC.

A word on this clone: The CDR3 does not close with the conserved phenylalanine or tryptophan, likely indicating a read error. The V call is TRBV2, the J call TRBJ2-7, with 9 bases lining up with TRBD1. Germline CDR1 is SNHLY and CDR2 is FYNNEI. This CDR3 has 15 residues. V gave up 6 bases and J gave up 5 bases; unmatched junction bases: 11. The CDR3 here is CASREGQGVPNEQYL. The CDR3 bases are TGTGCCAGCAGGGAGGGACAGGGCGTCCCCAACGAGCAGTACCTC.

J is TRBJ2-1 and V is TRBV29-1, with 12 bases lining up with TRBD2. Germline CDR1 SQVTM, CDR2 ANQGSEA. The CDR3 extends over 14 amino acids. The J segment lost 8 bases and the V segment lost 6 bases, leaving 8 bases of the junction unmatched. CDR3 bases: TGCAGCGTCCACCCTAGCGGGAGGGCCGATGAGCAGTTCTTC. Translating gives CSVHPSGRADEQFF.

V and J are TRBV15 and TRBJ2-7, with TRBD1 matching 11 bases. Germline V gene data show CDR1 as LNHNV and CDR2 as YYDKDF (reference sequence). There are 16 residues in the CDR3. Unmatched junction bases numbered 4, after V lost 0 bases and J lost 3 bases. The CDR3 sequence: CATSRDWDRGIYEQYF. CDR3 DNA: TGTGCCACCAGCAGAGATTGGGACAGGGGGATCTACGAGCAGTACTTC. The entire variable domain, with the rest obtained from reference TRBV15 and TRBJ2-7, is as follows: DAMVIQNPRYQVTQFGKPVTLSCSQTLNHNVMYWYQQKSSQAPKLLFHYYDKDFNNEADTPDNFQSRRPNTSFCFLDIRSPGLGDTAMYLCATSRDWDRGIYEQYFGPGTRLTVT.

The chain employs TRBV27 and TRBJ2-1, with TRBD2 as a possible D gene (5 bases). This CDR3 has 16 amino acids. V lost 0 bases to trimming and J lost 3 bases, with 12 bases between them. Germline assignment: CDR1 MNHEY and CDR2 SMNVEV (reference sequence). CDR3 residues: CASSLSGPGIYNEQFF. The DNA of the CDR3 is TGTGCCAGCAGTTTATCGGGCCCGGGGATCTACAATGAGCAGTTCTTC.

For the CDR3, the DNA is TGCAGCGCAGACGAAGCGGGAACTAATGAAAAACTGTTTTTT. Its protein product is CSADEAGTNEKLFF. The rearrangement joins TRBV29-1 to TRBJ1-4; no reliable D call. In germline, CDR1 is SQVTM, CDR2 ANQGSEA. The CDR3 runs to 14 residues. Trimming took off 7 bases at V and 1 base at J, with 13 bases between the two ends.

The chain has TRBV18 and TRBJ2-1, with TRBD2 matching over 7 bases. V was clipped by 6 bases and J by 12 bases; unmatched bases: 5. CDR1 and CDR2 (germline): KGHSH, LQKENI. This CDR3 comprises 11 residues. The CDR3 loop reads CASSAGEAQFF. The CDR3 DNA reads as TGTGCCAGCTCTGCGGGAGAGGCGCAGTTCTTC.

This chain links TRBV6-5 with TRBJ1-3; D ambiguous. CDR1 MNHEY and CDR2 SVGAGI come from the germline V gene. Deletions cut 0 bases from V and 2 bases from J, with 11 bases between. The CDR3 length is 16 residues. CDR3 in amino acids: CASSYSQAAPGNTIYF. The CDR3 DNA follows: TGTGCCAGCAGTTACTCTCAAGCGGCCCCTGGAAACACCATATATTTT.

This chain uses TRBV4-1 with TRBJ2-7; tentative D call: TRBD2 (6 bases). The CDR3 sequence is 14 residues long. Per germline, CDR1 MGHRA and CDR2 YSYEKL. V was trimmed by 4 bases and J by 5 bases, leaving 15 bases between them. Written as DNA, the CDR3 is TGCGCCAGCAGCCCAATAGGAGGGACGAACGAGCAGTACTTC. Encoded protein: CASSPIGGTNEQYF.

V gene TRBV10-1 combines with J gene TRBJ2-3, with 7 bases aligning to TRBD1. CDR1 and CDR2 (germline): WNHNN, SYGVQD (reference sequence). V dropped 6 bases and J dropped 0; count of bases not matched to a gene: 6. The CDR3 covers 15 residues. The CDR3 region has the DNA TGCGCCAGCAGCCGCCGGGACAGAAGCACAGATACGCAGTATTTT. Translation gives CASSRRDRSTDTQYF.

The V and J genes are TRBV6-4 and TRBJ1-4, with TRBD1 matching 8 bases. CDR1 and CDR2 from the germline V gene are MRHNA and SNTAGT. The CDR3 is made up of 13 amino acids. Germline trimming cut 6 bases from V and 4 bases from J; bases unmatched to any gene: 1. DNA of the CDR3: TGTGCCAGCAGCAGGGGGCATAATGAAAAACTGTTTTTT. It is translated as CASSRGHNEKLFF.

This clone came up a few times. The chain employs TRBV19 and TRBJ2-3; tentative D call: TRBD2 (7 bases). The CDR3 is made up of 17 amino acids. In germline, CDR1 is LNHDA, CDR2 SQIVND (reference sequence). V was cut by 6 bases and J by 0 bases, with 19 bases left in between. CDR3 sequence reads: CASRTTWGGPSTDTQYF. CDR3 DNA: TGTGCCAGTAGAACCACCTGGGGGGGGCCTAGCACAGATACGCAGTATTTT.